Listed below are T cell receptor beta chains from one sample, sequenced in a study of blood T cells in healthy people across ages. TCRdb processed the 5' RACE reads anew with MiXCR; each CDR3 protein has one entry. The table records hundreds of thousands of distinct CDR3 sequences, 29% of them present only once. Sample: blood. The receptors were gathered from a woman older than 75 in good health. Each CDR3 is given with its conserved first and last residue. The order of the fields is D gene, V gene, J gene, clone size, CDR3 DNA, CDR3 protein. D genes are given only for firm matches. Expanded clones get a size class; other rows say once, few or many, or leave the size out.

>-|TRBV20-1|TRBJ2-3|many
TGCAGTGCTAGAGTCACAGTTCCCCACACAGATACGCAGTATTTT
CSARVTVPHTDTQYF
>TRBD1|TRBV14|TRBJ1-4|-
TGTGCCAGCAGCCCCGTAAATGGACAGGGGGTACATGAAAAACTGTTTTTT
CASSPVNGQGVHEKLFF
>-|TRBV5-5|TRBJ2-1|many
TGTGCCAGCAGCCGGGGGGACATCCAAAGCACTGAGCAGTTCTTC
CASSRGDIQSTEQFF
>TRBD2|TRBV29-1|TRBJ2-7|many
TGCAGCGCGGGACTAGCGGGGGGCTACGAGCAGTACTTC
CSAGLAGGYEQYF
>TRBD1|TRBV12-3/TRBV12-4|TRBJ2-3|-
TGTGCCAGCAGTTTAGCCGGGACAGGAGGAAAAGGAGATATGCAGTATTTT
CASSLAGTGGKGDMQYF
>-|TRBV21-1|TRBJ1-5|-
TGTGCCAGCAGCATTGTAGTACGCCAGCCCCAGCATTTT
CASSIVVRQPQHF
>TRBD1|TRBV5-5|TRBJ2-5|-
TGTGCCAGCAGCCAAGAAAGACAGGGGAGTTTCGCCCAGTACTTC
CASSQERQGSFAQYF
>-|TRBV20-1|TRBJ1-2|many
TGCAGTGCTAGAGATACAGCAGGAAACTATGGCTACACCTTC
CSARDTAGNYGYTF
>TRBD2|TRBV5-4|TRBJ2-5|-
TGTGCCAGCAGCTTGGTAGCTAGCGGGGGACCCGATCAAGAGACCCAGTACTTC
CASSLVASGGPDQETQYF
>-|TRBV5-4|TRBJ2-7|-
TGTGCCAACAGCCTCAGGGGCGCCTACGAGCAGTACTTC
CANSLRGAYEQYF
>TRBD2|TRBV27|TRBJ2-3|many
TGTGCCAGCAGTCCAGCCCGACTAGCGGGGGGGGGCACAGATACGCAGTATTTT
CASSPARLAGGGTDTQYF